This T cell receptor (beta chain) was profiled in a study of cytomegalovirus exposure and HLA in healthy donors. Study outcomes and limitations: Most TCR sequences were seen very rarely across donors, but some public TCRs occurred in many. Available immune exposure information was restricted to CMV serostatus only. What was likely a sequencing artifact was a cluster of highly shared sequence variants.

About this clone itself: As yet, its antigen is unknown.

The CDR3 is made up of 18 amino acids. 60 Vbeta and 13 Jbeta primers were used in PCR. The data were produced by immunoSEQ multiplex PCR, yet TCRdb's version contains in-frame clones alone and is incomplete. In the table there are some 140,000 clones, roughly four fifths of which are singletons. This chain links TRBV21-1 with TRBJ1-5; the table's D call of TRBD1 was not tested on the DNA. TRBV21-1 counts as a pseudogene. This receptor was identified in a female donor in good health and CMV-seropositive. Source material: PBMCs. The CDR3 reads CASSKDTLRGLNHQPQHF. In nucleotides, the CDR3 is TGTGCCAGCAGCAAAGACACGCTTAGGGGGCTAAATCATCAGCCCCAGCATTTT.